These 9 T cell receptor beta chains share one sample of origin, sequenced in a study of OX40 agonist ivuxolimab in advanced cancers. Only in-frame clones appear in the TCRdb table, and some are missing; sequencing was by immunoSEQ multiplex PCR. The sample lists 44,000 or so clones; approximately 85% were seen once. The specimen comprised CD4+ or CD8+ T cells sorted from blood, sampled in a trial of the OX40 agonist ivuxolimab. The receptors shown here come from an adult with an advanced solid tumor such as melanoma, head and neck, liver or kidney cancer.

The chain joins TRBV7-9 to TRBJ2-3; 9 bases fit TRBD1. J lost 3 bases, V lost 2 bases, and 3 bases had no gene match. From germline, CDR1 is SEHNR and CDR2 FQNEAQ (reference sequence). The length of the CDR3 is 15 residues. Here the CDR3 reads CASSLTGGPTDTQYF. CDR3 DNA: TGTGCCAGCAGCTTAACAGGGGGCCCTACAGATACGCAGTATTTT. Together with reference TRBV7-9 and TRBJ2-3, the CDR3 gives the full variable domain: DTGVSQNPRHKITKRGQNVTFRCDPISEHNRLYWYRQTLGQGPEFLTYFQNEAQLEKSRLLSDRFSAERPKGSFSTLEIQRTEQGDSAMYLCASSLTGGPTDTQYFGPGTRLTVL.

The rearrangement uses TRBV5-1 and TRBJ2-3, with D perhaps TRBD2 (6 bases). V was shortened by 4 bases and J by 0 bases, with 9 bases between the two germline ends. Germline V gene sequence: CDR1 SGHRS, CDR2 YFSETQ. CDR3 length: 14 residues. CDR3 residues: CASSRDLSTDTQYF. DNA of the CDR3: TGCGCCAGCAGCCGGGACTTAAGCACAGATACGCAGTATTTT.

Note on this clone: Germline is not matched at one junction end, which may reflect a read error. DNA for the CDR3: TGTGCCAGCAGTTTATCGGAATCGGGACTACGGAATGAACAGTTCTTC. It codes for CASSLSESGLRNEQFF. The gene calls are TRBV27 and TRBJ2-1; TRBD2 aligns across 7 bases. The CDR3 has 16 amino acids. CDR1 and CDR2 from the germline V gene are MNHEY and SMNVEV (reference sequence).

This chain joins TRBV28 and TRBJ1-2; perhaps TRBD1 as D (6 bases). CDR1 and CDR2 from the germline V gene are MDHEN and SYDVKM. Trimming removed 5 bases from V and 2 bases from J, with 18 bases in between. CDR3 length equals 16 residues. The CDR3 reads CASSIQYRAKNYGYTF. The DNA of the CDR3 is TGTGCCAGCAGTATTCAATACAGGGCTAAGAACTATGGCTACACCTTC.

The J gene is TRBJ2-2, the V gene TRBV18, with no clear D. Deletions cut 2 bases from V and 0 bases from J, with 10 bases between. This CDR3 contains 16 residues. Germline values: CDR1 KGHSH, CDR2 LQKENI. In DNA form, the CDR3 reads TGTGCCAGCTCACCAAGGAGTGGTGCGAACACCGGGGAGCTGTTTTTT. Protein sequence: CASSPRSGANTGELFF.

The chain uses TRBV28 and TRBJ2-7; a possible D gene is TRBD2 (6 bases). V lost 2 bases and J lost 7, with 12 bases in between. The V gene's germline CDR1 is MDHEN and CDR2 SYDVKM. The CDR3 spans 13 residues. The CDR3 DNA sequence: TGTGCCAGCAGTTTACCGGGAGCGGAAGAGCAGTACTTC. Translated, it gives CASSLPGAEEQYF.

The V gene is TRBV19, the J gene TRBJ1-3; D not certain. Germline CDR1 reads LNHDA; CDR2 reads SQIVND (reference sequence). CDR3 length: 16 residues. Between the trimmed V and J ends, which lost 4 bases and 0 bases, there was a span of 13 bases. DNA for the CDR3: TGTGCCAGTAGTAGGGATGCCACTACCTCTGGAAACACCATATATTTT. This codes for CASSRDATTSGNTIYF.

This chain joins TRBV5-4 and TRBJ2-3, with D perhaps TRBD1 (6 bases). The V and J ends lost 5 bases and 0 bases respectively, with 10 bases between them. The CDR3 length is 14 residues. Germline values: CDR1 SGHNT, CDR2 YYREEE (reference sequence). In DNA form, the CDR3 reads TGTGCCAGCAGTCGGGACAAAAGCACAGATACGCAGTATTTT. Protein sequence: CASSRDKSTDTQYF.

The V and J genes are TRBV6-6 and TRBJ2-5; tentative D call: TRBD1 (6 bases). The J call may not be correct, given that the DNA end is closer to TRBJ2-7. The CDR3 has 14 amino acids. Germline V lookup: CDR1 MNHNY, CDR2 SVGAGI (reference sequence). The CDR3 protein is CASNPGHLAYEQYF. DNA for the CDR3: TGTGCCAGCAACCCGGGACACCTCGCCTACGAGCAGTACTTC.